This T cell receptor beta chain was obtained from a study of cytomegalovirus exposure and HLA in healthy donors (TCRdb year 2017). A note on the overall study: An earlier analysis of roughly 610 of the donors reported roughly 300 Gb of sequence data and around 110 million unique TCR beta sequences obtained from around 180 million T cells. Because of strong linkage in the cohort, roughly five DR-DQ haplotypes were treated as single units for association and clustering. Across 398 genotyped donors of the cohort, an average of approximately 220,000 unique TCR beta nucleotide sequences per donor were sequenced, and around 19% of those sequences were non-productive. All discovery cohort repertoires had been generated using a single sequencing platform. To predict cytomegalovirus infection status, the study brought together high-throughput TCR immunosequencing, statistical association of individual TCRs with disease status, and machine learning. Alongside the repertoire data, information on donor age, sex, ethnicity and CMV serostatus was compiled. In the later analysis, no new phenotypic data were used to find candidate immune exposures; instead, reliance was placed on TCR beta sequences and their occurrence across donors. A later analysis re-analyzed previously published TCR beta repertoires from several hundred donors and added high-resolution HLA genotyping to study TCR occurrence patterns. Approximately 310 gigabases of sequencing data and approximately 85 million unique TCR sequences were included in an early release covering roughly 600 HLA-typed donors. An earlier analysis of 587 of the donors used high-throughput TCR beta sequencing to judge whether each TCR beta V gene segment behaved as functional or pseudogenic. HLA typing covered class I and class II loci at four-digit resolution. Besides the first cohort of 666 subjects, a separate validation cohort made up of 120 different subjects was used. The study used immunosequencing to profile the T cell repertoires of around 600 subjects and linked those repertoires to cytomegalovirus serostatus. In a later genetic analysis, genome-wide SNP genotypes for about 65% of the roughly 700 donors were used, and that subset was treated as a discovery cohort. Of the 300 to 450 genotyped donors, approximately 80% fell in the genetic ancestry cluster associated with self-reported Caucasian donors. Typing coverage differed by locus: A, B, C, DRB1 and DQB1 were typed in roughly 629-640 donors, DQA1 in 500 to 550, DPA1 in over 600, and DPB1 in about 450. The study aimed to test whether cataloging public T cell receptors could reveal signatures of past pathogen exposure.

Library prep was done by the immunoSEQ multiplex PCR assay. For the multiplex PCR, a mixture combining 60 forward primers for TCR Vbeta segments and 13 reverse primers for TCR Jbeta segments was used. A multiplex PCR assay on genomic DNA amplified the CDR3 region of rearranged TCR beta genes. The amplified TCR beta libraries were sequenced on the Illumina HiSeq System as 87-base-pair reads. As for the authors' bioinformatics: Across the roughly 700 repertoires, a later analysis counted some 81 million unique TCR beta chains, around 11 million of which were shared by at least two donors. A nearest-neighbor algorithm error-corrected the raw reads and collapsed the reads into unique sequences, merging closely related sequences to remove PCR and sequencing errors. CDR3 sequences were aligned to IMGT reference sequences to assign V, D and J gene segments. Each retained sequence needed at least a six-nucleotide match to both a V gene segment and a J gene segment. Rearrangements were called productive when the CDR3 lacked stop codons and stayed in frame with V and J; all others were non-productive. Following IMGT convention, CDR3 was defined as the stretch from the second conserved V-encoded cysteine up to the conserved J-encoded phenylalanine. The earlier analysis of a few hundred of the donors excluded any sequence lacking an unambiguous match to a single V gene segment. An earlier analysis of roughly 590 of the donors called V segments functional above 56.7% productive rearrangements and segregating when the between-donor standard deviation exceeded 5%. A statistical classification framework was built to diagnose cytomegalovirus status from the catalog of TCR beta chain sequences. In a later analysis, TCR nucleotide sequences were compared against IMGT/GENE-DB human TR gene sequences so that V and J genes could be assigned. A later analysis assigned CDR3 sequences and most-parsimonious VDJ recombination scenarios with the TCRdist pipeline. In a later analysis, each TCR beta chain was defined by its CDR3 amino acid sequence together with its V-gene family, and reads without a unique V-gene family were excluded. A later analysis removed several hundred highly shared, low-generation-probability nucleotide sequences to deal with suspected cross-contamination and a sequencing artifact. In a later analysis, a clonal expansion index for each public chain was calculated from normalized within-repertoire ranks of inferred template counts. In a later analysis, generation probabilities were computed using a VDJ recombination model fitted to out-of-frame rearrangements, and the results were checked against IGoR. In a later analysis, TCR-TCR, TCR-HLA and TCR-CMV co-occurrence was scored with hypergeometric tests, and a repertoire-size bias correction was applied to TCR pairs. To estimate false discovery rates, a later analysis permuted the HLA or CMV assignments 20 times. A later analysis grouped co-occurring TCRs with DBSCAN, adding TCRdist sequence similarity when clustering within HLA-allele-positive subsets. Co-occurrence clustering excluded repertoires with fewer than 30,000 or more than 120,000 public chains, plus five with anomalous nucleotide sharing. TCRdb re-hosts the immuneACCESS table, in-frame sequences only. Its copies lack some clones; in the studies checked, an unresolved V gene accounts for under half of them, and the cause for the rest is not known. The DNA gave D and trimming, while V, J and clone size come from that table. The sample table holds approximately 160,000 clones, of which 78% were seen once. Jointly, the top ten make up approximately 13% of the sample.

On this clone: The specificity of this receptor is unknown. Base quality data are lacking; no much larger clone is found one base away.

Study-wide findings and limitations: A group of highly shared sequence variants was considered likely to be a technical artifact of the sequencing pipeline. Assigning TCR associations to individual alleles was difficult when HLA alleles, especially DR and DQ, strongly co-occurred. Cytomegalovirus status was reported to be diagnosed by the classifier with high specificity and sensitivity in both the original and validation cohorts. The cohort was sequenced for TCR beta chains only, and without alpha or paired-chain data the features that could be detected were limited. In a later genetic analysis, fewer N-insertions in productive TCRs were reported among donors in an Asian-associated ancestry cluster than the approximately 630-donor mean. According to the authors, the approach could potentially be generalized to other disease states and immunological phenotypes. The 87-base-pair reads could not distinguish some IMGT-functional V segments, including TRBV6-2 and TRBV6-3, so those segments were excluded. Several of the top co-occurrence clusters appeared to be linked to parvovirus B19, influenza, CMV and Epstein-Barr virus, according to a later analysis. Because HLA typing was missing for some donors at each locus, association tests included only the typed subset. In a later analysis, HLA-associated TCR beta chains were found to be more clonally expanded and to have lower generation probabilities than equally common non-associated chains. In vitro tests confirmed that a few of the cytomegalovirus-associated TCR beta chains recognize cytomegalovirus antigens. Linkage disequilibrium might explain the correlated functional status among segregating V segments, but an unknown experimental factor could not be excluded. A later analysis found that TCR association rates varied across HLA loci, with DRB1 alleles showing the most associated TCRs and HLA-C alleles the fewest. In the study, 150 to 200 TCR beta chains were listed as associated with cytomegalovirus. For the cohort, immune exposure information was limited to CMV serostatus. A further reported finding was that TCR beta sequences accurately predicted the HLA-A and HLA-B alleles for most subjects in the first cohort. Presence/absence analyses assumed roughly uniform sequencing depth across donors, an assumption that may not hold. In a later analysis, most CMV-associated TCR beta chains were found to appear HLA-restricted, with HLA associations seemingly driven largely by CMV exposure. An association between a missense DCLRE1C variant and V-gene and J-gene trimming of TCR beta chains was found in a later genetic analysis and replicated in an independent cohort. In a later analysis, around 17,000 TCR beta sequences were associated with specific HLA alleles at a false discovery rate of 0.05. The earlier analysis of about 600 of the donors excluded 15 to 20 rarely observed V segments, including chromosome 9 orphons, because counts were too low. In an earlier analysis of around 500 of the donors, most TCR beta V segments appeared in productive rearrangements about 87% or about 30% of the time, broadly matching IMGT annotations. Across donors, most TCR sequences were observed very rarely, whereas some public TCRs were present in many individuals.

The cohort comprised 550 to 700 healthy bone marrow donors. At the time of sampling, every cohort member was nominally healthy, though immune exposures that went unrecorded were likely present. The donor tested CMV seropositive, placing the donor among the 250 to 350 seropositive members of the cohort. A peripheral blood sample was collected from each donor, and TCR beta sequencing was performed on peripheral blood mononuclear cells. Genomic DNA extraction from the blood cell samples was performed with the Qiagen DNeasy Blood Extraction Kit. The germline V gene provides CDR1 MNHEY and CDR2 SVGAGI. Including cysteine and phenylalanine, the CDR3 has 14 amino acids. Just CDR3 DNA is preserved here, 42 bases in frame from base 1. V has 6 bases trimmed and J has 1 base trimmed; junction bases matching no gene number 5.

Sequenced sample: PBMCs. The sequence came from a woman aged 45-65 years in good health and CMV-seropositive. The chain is made from TRBV6-5 and TRBJ1-1; 7 central bases correspond to TRBD1. The DNA sequence reads TGTGCCAGCAGGGAACACAGGGGGAACACTGAAGCTTTCTTT. The encoded protein is CASREHRGNTEAFF.